The clone carrying this T cell receptor (beta chain) was seen only once. Its antigen is still unknown. Data came from immunoSEQ multiplex PCR; TCRdb stores just in-frame clones and leaves some out. This repertoire shows roughly 700,000 clones, around 89% found once; its top ten account for about 1.5%. Treatment here: around 19 received Ad26.COV2.S at low or high dose, single or two shots; 5 received placebo; per-sample allocation not given. Each sample was drawn 63 days after the first injection (of vaccine or placebo). The sample is drawn from a study of Ad26.COV2.S vaccination and SARS-CoV-2 variants. Study summary: Intramuscular Ad26.COV2.S doses were given once or twice, 56 days apart. Overall study results and limits: Vaccine recipients surpassed placebo recipients in spike-specific TCR breadth.

This receptor was taken from a person between 18 and 60 years old who received the Ad26.COV2.S COVID-19 vaccine or a placebo. Sequenced material: peripheral blood, taken in a trial of Ad26.COV2.S vaccine versus placebo.

CDR3 sequence: CAISDRGRETQYF. The CDR3, as DNA: TGCGCCATCTCGGACAGGGGGAGAGAGACCCAGTACTTC. The chain joins TRBV10-1 to TRBJ2-5; TRBD1 matches at 10 bases. The CDR3 length is 13 residues. Germline assignment: CDR1 WNHNN and CDR2 SYGVQD (reference sequence). The ends lost 10 bases at V and 4 bases at J; junction bases unmatched: 6.